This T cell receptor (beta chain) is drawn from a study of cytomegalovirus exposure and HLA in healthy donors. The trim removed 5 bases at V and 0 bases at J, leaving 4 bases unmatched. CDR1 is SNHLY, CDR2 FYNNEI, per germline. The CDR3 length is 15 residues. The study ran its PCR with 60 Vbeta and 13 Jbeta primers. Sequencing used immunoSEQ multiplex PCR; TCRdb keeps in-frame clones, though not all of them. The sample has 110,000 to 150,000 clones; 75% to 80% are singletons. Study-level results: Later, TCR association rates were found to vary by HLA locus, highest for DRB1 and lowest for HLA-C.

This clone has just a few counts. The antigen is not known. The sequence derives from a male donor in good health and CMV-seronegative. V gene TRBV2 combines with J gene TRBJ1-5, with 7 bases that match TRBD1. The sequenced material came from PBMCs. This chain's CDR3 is CASSRTGVSNQPQHF. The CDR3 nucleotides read TGTGCCAGCAGTCGTACAGGGGTTAGCAATCAGCCCCAGCATTTT.